These T cell receptor beta chains were read from a single sample in a study of CD8 T cells in Susac syndrome. TCRdb recomputed calls from the immunoSEQ multiplex PCR reads with MiXCR, one row per CDR3 protein. This sample carries about 180,000 distinct CDR3 sequences, approximately 94% of them seen once, and the ten largest clones take roughly 0.12%. Source material: CD4+ T cells from PBMCs. Source of these receptors: a human donor with Susac syndrome. Each CDR3 is given with its conserved first and last residue. The order of the fields is V gene, clone size, J gene, D gene, CDR3 DNA, CDR3 protein. A D gene is named only where the DNA matches it firmly. A row's size may be missing; if present it is once, few, many or a size class.

>TRBV2|once|TRBJ2-3|.
TGTGCCAGCAGTGAATGGCGGGGAGATACGCAGTATTTT
CASSEWRGDTQYF
>TRBV3-1|.|TRBJ2-1|.
TGTGCCAGCAAGAACCCGAGCGGAAATGAGCAGTTCTTC
CASKNPSGNEQFF
>TRBV20-1|.|TRBJ2-7|TRBD2
TGCAGTGCTGTTAGCGGGGGGGCATCCTACGAGCAGTACTTC
CSAVSGGASYEQYF
>TRBV14|.|TRBJ1-4|TRBD1
TGTGCCAGCAGCCAAGTTGAGGTTCTCAGGGGGAATGAAAAACTGTTTTTT
CASSQVEVLRGNEKLFF
>TRBV6-5|.|TRBJ2-2|.
TGTGCCAGCAGACCTCCGCTAGACACCGGGGAGCTGTTTTTT
CASRPPLDTGELFF
>TRBV29-1|once|TRBJ2-1|.
TGCAGCGTTGACCGTCAGGGGCTTGAGCAGTTCTTC
CSVDRQGLEQFF
>TRBV20-1|.|TRBJ2-3|TRBD2
TGCAGTGCAGCGACTAGCGGGGTAGCAGATACGCAGTATTTT
CSAATSGVADTQYF
>TRBV20-1|.|TRBJ1-2|.
TGCAGTGCTCGCCAAGGGGGAGGCTATGGCTACACCTTC
CSARQGGGYGYTF
>TRBV7-9|.|TRBJ1-1|.
TGTGCCAGCAGCTTAGATCACGGGAAGGGCACTGAAGCTTTCTTT
CASSLDHGKGTEAFF
>TRBV7-3|.|TRBJ1-2|TRBD1
TGTGCCAGCAGCTTCCGGGACAGGCAAGGCTACACCTTC
CASSFRDRQGYTF
>TRBV2|.|TRBJ1-2|.
TGTGTCACCAGCAGACGGGACTATGGCTACACCTTC
CVTSRRDYGYTF
>TRBV6-5|.|TRBJ2-2|TRBD1
TGTGCCAGCAGGGCAGGGGGTCCGAACACCGGGGAGCTGTTTTTT
CASRAGGPNTGELFF
>TRBV9|.|TRBJ2-6|.
TGTGCCAGCAGCGTAGAGGACAGAATAATCTCTGGGGCCAACGTCCTGACTTTC
CASSVEDRIISGANVLTF
>TRBV27|.|TRBJ2-7|.
TGTGCCAGCAGTTCCCTCCGGACTGGGGACTACGAGCAGTACTTC
CASSSLRTGDYEQYF
>TRBV20-1|.|TRBJ1-6|TRBD1
TGCAGTTTTGGGACAGGGGGAGGCAATTCACCCCTCCACTTT
CSFGTGGGNSPLHF
>TRBV19|.|TRBJ1-5|TRBD1
TGTGCCAGTACCATGGGACAGGCGGGTCAGCCCCAGCATTTT
CASTMGQAGQPQHF
>TRBV20-1|.|TRBJ2-2|TRBD1
TGCAGTGCTAGAGGACAGGGTAACACCGGGGAGCTGTTTTTT
CSARGQGNTGELFF
>TRBV9|.|TRBJ2-7|.
TGTGCCAGCAGCGTAGGAGGGCAGGGGTTCTACGAGCAGTACTTC
CASSVGGQGFYEQYF
>TRBV6-1|.|TRBJ1-5|TRBD1
TGTGCCAGCAGTGAATCGGGACAGGATCAGCCCCAGCATTTT
CASSESGQDQPQHF
>TRBV20-1|.|TRBJ1-1|.
TGCAGTGCTAGAGATCTCGGCTGGACTGAAGCTTTCTTT
CSARDLGWTEAFF
>TRBV27|once|TRBJ1-6|TRBD1
TGTGCCAGCAGCCCGGACAGGGAGAGGGCCCTCCACTTT
CASSPDRERALHF
>TRBV24-1|.|TRBJ2-7|TRBD1
TGTGCCACCAGTGATTCTCGACAGGGTGGCGAGCAGTACTTC
CATSDSRQGGEQYF
>TRBV25-1|.|TRBJ2-1|TRBD2
TGTGCCAGCAGTGACCCAGCGGGGGGGGACCTAGAGCAGTTCTTC
CASSDPAGGDLEQFF
>TRBV15|.|TRBJ2-7|.
TGTGCCACCAGCAGAGACAGGGGGGCCTCCTACGAGCAGTACTTC
CATSRDRGASYEQYF
>TRBV29-1|once|TRBJ2-7|.
TGCAGCGCAGACACAGGTGCCTACGAGCAGTACTTC
CSADTGAYEQYF
>TRBV14|once|TRBJ2-1|TRBD1
TGTGCCAGCAGCCCGATTGGACAGGGGAATTACAATGAGCAGTTCTTC
CASSPIGQGNYNEQFF
>TRBV9|.|TRBJ2-3|TRBD2
TGTGCCAGCAGCGTAGGGACTAGCGCGTATACGCAGTATTTT
CASSVGTSAYTQYF
>TRBV29-1|.|TRBJ2-2|TRBD1
TGCAGCGGTCGGACAGGGTACGGGGAGCTGTTTTTT
CSGRTGYGELFF
>TRBV5-4|.|TRBJ2-5|TRBD2
TGTGCCAGCAGCCAACTAGCGGGGGGACAAGAGACCCAGTACTTC
CASSQLAGGQETQYF
>TRBV10-3|.|TRBJ1-1|TRBD1
TGTGCCATCACTACCGGACAGGCGGAGCACACTGAAGCTTTCTTT
CAITTGQAEHTEAFF
>TRBV2|.|TRBJ2-7|.
TGTGCCAGCAGTGTGAACAGGCTAACCTACGAGCAGTACTTC
CASSVNRLTYEQYF
>TRBV19|.|TRBJ2-2|.
TGTGCCAGTAGTATACGACAAGGGGAGCTGTTTTTT
CASSIRQGELFF
>TRBV18|.|TRBJ1-1|.
TGTGCCAGCTCACCAAATGCGAGATTGAACACTGAAGCTTTCTTT
CASSPNARLNTEAFF
>TRBV29-1|.|TRBJ2-7|.
TGCAGCGTAGTTGTAAGGGGGATAAGCGAGCAGTACTTC
CSVVVRGISEQYF
>TRBV15|.|TRBJ1-2|TRBD1
TGTGCCACCAGCAGAGCCACCCGGGACAGGGGGAACTATGGCTACACCTTC
CATSRATRDRGNYGYTF
>TRBV29-1|.|TRBJ1-1|.
TGCAGCGTTCAAAGGTGGGGCCGTCTGAACACTGAAGCTTTCTTT
CSVQRWGRLNTEAFF
>TRBV5-4|.|TRBJ2-3|TRBD2
TGTGCCAGCAGCTTGGCTAGCGGGGGAGATACGCAGTATTTT
CASSLASGGDTQYF
>TRBV29-1|.|TRBJ1-3|.
TGCAGCGTTGGCGAGAAGTACGGGAGCTCTGGAAACACCATATATTTT
CSVGEKYGSSGNTIYF
>TRBV20-1|.|TRBJ1-1|.
TGCAGTGCCCCGAAAACGGGGGCTGAAGCTTTCTTT
CSAPKTGAEAFF
>TRBV4-1|once|TRBJ2-7|.
TGCGCCAGCAGCCAAGGCAGGGTGAACTACGAGCAGTACTTC
CASSQGRVNYEQYF
>TRBV12-3/TRBV12-4|.|TRBJ2-2|.
TGTGCCAGCAGTTTGAATTCGGCCGGGGAGCTGTTTTTT
CASSLNSAGELFF
>TRBV2|.|TRBJ2-1|.
TGTGCCAGCAGTGTGAACTGGGGGGTTGAGCAGTTCTTC
CASSVNWGVEQFF
>TRBV14|.|TRBJ2-1|.
TGTGCCAGCAGCCAGGGGCTAAACTACAATGAGCAGTTCTTC
CASSQGLNYNEQFF
>TRBV4-2|.|TRBJ1-5|.
TGTGCCAGCAGCCATCCAGGCCAGCCCCAGCATTTT
CASSHPGQPQHF
>TRBV5-4|.|TRBJ2-7|TRBD1
TGTGCCAGCAGCCAAGGGACAGGGATTGGATACGAGCAGTACTTC
CASSQGTGIGYEQYF
>TRBV5-1|.|TRBJ1-5|TRBD1
TGCGCCAGCAGCTGGGGACAGGGGAATCAGCCCCAGCATTTT
CASSWGQGNQPQHF
>TRBV30|once|TRBJ1-3|.
TGTGCCTGGAGTTCTGGACAGCCTTACGGAAACACCATATATTTT
CAWSSGQPYGNTIYF
>TRBV12-3/TRBV12-4|.|TRBJ2-1|.
TGTGCCAGCAGAAAGATGAATGAGCAGTTCTTC
CASRKMNEQFF
>TRBV5-6|.|TRBJ1-2|TRBD1
TGTGCCAGCAGCGAGCCCGGGACAGGGGCCCCTCGTGGCTACACCTTC
CASSEPGTGAPRGYTF
>TRBV6-2/TRBV6-3|.|TRBJ2-1|TRBD2
TGTGCCAGCGGGACTAGCGCTTACAATGAGCAGTTCTTC
CASGTSAYNEQFF
>TRBV3-1|.|TRBJ2-1|.
TGTGCCAGCACCGCTAGCGCTACTAGCTCCTACAATGAGCAGTTCTTC
CASTASATSSYNEQFF
>TRBV5-1|.|TRBJ1-5|.
TGCGCCAGCAGCCCATGGACGGGAAACAATCAGCCCCAGCATTTT
CASSPWTGNNQPQHF